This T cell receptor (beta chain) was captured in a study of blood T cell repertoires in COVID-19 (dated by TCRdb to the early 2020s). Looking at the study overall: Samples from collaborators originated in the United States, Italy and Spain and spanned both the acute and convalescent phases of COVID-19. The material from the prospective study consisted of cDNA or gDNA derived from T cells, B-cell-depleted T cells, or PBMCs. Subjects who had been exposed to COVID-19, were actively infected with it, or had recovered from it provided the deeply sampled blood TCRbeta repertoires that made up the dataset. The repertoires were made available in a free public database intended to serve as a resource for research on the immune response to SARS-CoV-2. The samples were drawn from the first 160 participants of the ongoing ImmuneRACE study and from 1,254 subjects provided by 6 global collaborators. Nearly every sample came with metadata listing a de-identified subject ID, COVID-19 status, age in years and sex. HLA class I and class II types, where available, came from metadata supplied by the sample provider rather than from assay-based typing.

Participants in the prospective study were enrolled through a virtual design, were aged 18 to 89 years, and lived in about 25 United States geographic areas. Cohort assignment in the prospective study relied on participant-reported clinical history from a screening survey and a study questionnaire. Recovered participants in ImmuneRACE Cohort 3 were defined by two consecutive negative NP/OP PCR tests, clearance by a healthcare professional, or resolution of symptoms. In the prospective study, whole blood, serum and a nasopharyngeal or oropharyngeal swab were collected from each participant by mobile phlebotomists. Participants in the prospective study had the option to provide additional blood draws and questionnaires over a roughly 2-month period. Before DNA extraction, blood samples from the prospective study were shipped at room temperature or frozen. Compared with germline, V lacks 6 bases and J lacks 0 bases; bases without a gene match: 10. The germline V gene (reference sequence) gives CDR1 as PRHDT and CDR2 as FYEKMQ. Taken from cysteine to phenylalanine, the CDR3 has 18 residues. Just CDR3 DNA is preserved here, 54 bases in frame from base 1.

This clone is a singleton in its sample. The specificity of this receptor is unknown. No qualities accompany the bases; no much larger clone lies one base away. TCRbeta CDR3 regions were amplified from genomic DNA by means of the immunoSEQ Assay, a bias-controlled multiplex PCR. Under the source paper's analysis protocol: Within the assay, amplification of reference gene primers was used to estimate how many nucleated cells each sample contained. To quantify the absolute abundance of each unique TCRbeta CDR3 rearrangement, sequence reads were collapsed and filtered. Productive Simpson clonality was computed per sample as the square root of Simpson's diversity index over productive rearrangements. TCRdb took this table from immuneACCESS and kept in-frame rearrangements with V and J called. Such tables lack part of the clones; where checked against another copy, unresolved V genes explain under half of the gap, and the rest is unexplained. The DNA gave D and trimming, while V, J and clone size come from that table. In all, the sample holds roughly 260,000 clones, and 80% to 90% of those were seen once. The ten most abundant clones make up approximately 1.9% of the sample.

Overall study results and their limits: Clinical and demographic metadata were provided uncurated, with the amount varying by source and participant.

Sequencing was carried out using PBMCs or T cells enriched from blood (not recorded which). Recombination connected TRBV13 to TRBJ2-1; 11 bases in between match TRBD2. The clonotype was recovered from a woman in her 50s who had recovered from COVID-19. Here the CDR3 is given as CASRMGLAGGHSYNEQFF. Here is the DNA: TGTGCCAGCAGGATGGGTCTAGCGGGGGGACACTCCTACAATGAGCAGTTCTTC.